The entry that follows covers one T cell receptor (beta chain) sequence. These data come from a study of blood T cell repertoires in COVID-19. Study summary: The origin of the acute and convalescent COVID-19 samples was the United States, Italy and Spain. T cells, B-cell-depleted T cells, or PBMCs supplied cDNA or gDNA.

The authors' processing: Estimation of nucleated cell counts was performed using reference gene primer amplification. Some clones are missing from TCRdb's copy, which holds only in-frame ones; the method was immunoSEQ multiplex PCR. V and J calls and clone size are as listed in that table; D and trimming were resolved from the DNA. Here the sample spans a few hundred thousand clones, around 83% being singletons. The CDR3 sequence is 14 residues long. Trimming cost V 2 bases and J 4 bases; bases outside gene matches: 1. Germline V gives CDR1 SGHDT, CDR2 YYEEEE. This chain connects TRBV5-6 to TRBJ1-5; TRBD1 matches at 9 bases. The receptor's source is a man aged 18 to 29 with active or convalescent COVID-19. Sequencing was carried out using peripheral blood. CDR3 loop: CASSFGTGNQPQHF. As DNA, the CDR3 is TGTGCCAGCAGCTTCGGGACAGGGAATCAGCCCCAGCATTTT.